This T cell receptor beta chain was identified in a study of human T cells and chemical hapten exposure. Study-level results: PT1 expanded TCR numbers tracked positively with patch test score.

TCRdb used MiXCR to reprocess the RACE reads, holding one entry per CDR3 protein. This sample has 80,000 to 100,000 distinct CDR3 sequences; 11% occur once, and the top ten carry under 4%. Notes on this clonotype: Antigen: not known.

Time point reported: pre-sensitization, week 0. This sample's treatment: therapeutic diphenylcyclopropenone sensitization with weekly scalp DPC. The total RNA was obtained from whole blood that was not fractionated. V was cut by 8 bases and J by 5 bases, with 19 bases left in between. The length of the CDR3 is 14 residues. Germline-derived CDR1 and CDR2 are DFQATT and SNEGSKA (reference sequence). V is TRBV20-1 and J is TRBJ1-5, with a tentative D call TRBD1 (5 bases). The TCR sequence derives from a woman aged 55-70 years with alopecia areata. Some clones in this sample may be carry-over from other donors' samples. The sequences come from whole blood, collected in connection with sensitization to the hapten diphenylcyclopropenone (DPC). CDR3 bases: TGCAGTACTTTACCCCGGACACCCGATCAGCCCCAGCATTTT. It yields the protein CSTLPRTPDQPQHF.